This TCR beta chain emerged from a study of blood T cell repertoires in COVID-19. Study background: Donors in the United States, Italy and Spain gave samples during acute or convalescent COVID-19.

Germline CDR1 reads SNHLY; CDR2 reads FYNNEI. V shed 5 bases, J shed 2 bases, and the junction held 6 bases outside the gene matches. This CDR3 region has 16 residues. Per the original methods: Reference gene primers were amplified, and this amplification served to estimate nucleated cell counts. TCRdb's copy holds only in-frame clones and misses some; the assay was immunoSEQ multiplex PCR. V and J calls and clone size are given by that table; D and trimming were obtained from the DNA. This sample yields approximately 170,000 clones, of which 88% are seen a single time; roughly 9% belongs to the top ten. Participants reported their clinical history, and cohort assignment relied on those reports.

This TCR derives from a woman between 18 and 29 years old who had recovered from COVID-19. V gene TRBV2 combines with J gene TRBJ2-3, with 11 bases lining up with TRBD2. Sequenced: PBMCs or T cells enriched from blood (not recorded which). The CDR3 protein is CASSFGTSGFTDTQYF. The CDR3 DNA follows: TGTGCCAGCAGTTTCGGGACTAGCGGTTTCACAGATACGCAGTATTTT.